The clone carrying this T cell receptor beta chain occurred once. Its antigen remains unidentified. The CDR3 extends over 17 amino acids. With 1 base clipped from V and 7 bases from J, the junction kept 13 bases outside the gene matches. The germline V gene encodes CDR1 SEHNR and CDR2 FQNEAQ (reference sequence). The treatment was: some 19 received Ad26.COV2.S at low or high dose, single or two shots; roughly five received placebo; per-sample allocation not given. The investigators took samples on day 63 after the first vaccine or placebo injection. The data derive from a study of Ad26.COV2.S vaccination and SARS-CoV-2 variants. Study-wide background: Ad26.COV2.S given intramuscularly, once or twice 56 days apart.

TCRdb keeps only in-frame clones here, not all; method: immunoSEQ multiplex PCR. The sample shows hundreds of thousands of clones, 89% of them seen only once. Study-wide findings and caveats: Substantial breadth was reportedly displayed by spike-specific CD8+ and CD4+ T cell responses after vaccination.

This clonotype was sampled from a person aged 18-60 years who received the Ad26.COV2.S COVID-19 vaccine or a placebo. The chain recombines TRBV7-9 with TRBJ1-1; 9 positions match TRBD1. The specimen was peripheral blood, collected in a trial of Ad26.COV2.S vaccine versus placebo. This chain's CDR3 is CASSLGTGEGKKLEAFF. In DNA form, the CDR3 reads TGTGCCAGCAGCTTAGGGACAGGGGAAGGTAAGAAACTTGAAGCTTTCTTT.